This TCR beta chain was documented in a study of response to subunit inactivated influenza vaccine. TCRdb recomputed calls from the RT-PCR reads with MiXCR, one row per CDR3 protein. The table lists hundreds of thousands of distinct CDR3 sequences, about 15% of them singletons. Trimming stripped 0 bases from V and 5 bases from J, with 21 bases between. This CDR3 has 17 residues. Germline CDR1 and CDR2: SGDLS and YYNGEE. The clonotype originates from a man aged 50-59 years who received an inactivated influenza vaccine. The sequencing used PBMCs from blood, collected around 15 days before vaccination. The chain couples TRBV9 to TRBJ2-7, with D perhaps TRBD1 (6 bases). This CDR3 is CASSVGGGGSLFHEQYF. The DNA of the CDR3 is TGTGCCAGCAGCGTAGGAGGGGGTGGATCCCTTTTCCACGAGCAGTACTTC.